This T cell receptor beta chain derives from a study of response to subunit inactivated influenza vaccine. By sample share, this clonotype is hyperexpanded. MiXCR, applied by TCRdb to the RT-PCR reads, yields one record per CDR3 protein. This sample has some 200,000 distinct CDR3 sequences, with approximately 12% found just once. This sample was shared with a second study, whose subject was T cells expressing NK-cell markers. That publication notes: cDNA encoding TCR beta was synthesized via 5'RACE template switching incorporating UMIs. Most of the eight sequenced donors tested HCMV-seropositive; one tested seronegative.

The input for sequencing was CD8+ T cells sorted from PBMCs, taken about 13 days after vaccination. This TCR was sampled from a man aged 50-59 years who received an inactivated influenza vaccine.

The CDR3 region is CASSSQIYEQYF. In nucleotides, the CDR3 is TGTGCCAGCAGCTCACAGATATACGAGCAGTACTTC. The chain has TRBV12-3 or TRBV12-4 and TRBJ2-7; no reliable D call. Trimming stripped 6 bases from V and 4 bases from J, with 10 bases between. This CDR3 spans 12 amino acids.